This TCR beta chain was sequenced in a study of T cell responses to AZD1222 COVID-19 vaccine (dated by TCRdb to 2020 to 2023). At the level of the whole study: AZD1222 recipients whose second dose came at about 4 weeks and those whose second dose came at about 12 weeks were combined into one group, since spike-specific TCR depth and breadth did not differ between the two schedules. A total of around 240 trial participants underwent TCR sequencing, of whom under 220 had received two doses of AZD1222 and 26 had received two doses of the MenACWY control vaccine. Trial participants were enrolled into age subgroups of 18-55, 56-69 and 70-plus years, which contained about 160, 30 and 59 TCR-sequenced participants, respectively.

The CDR3 regions of human TCRbeta chains were analyzed by immunosequencing. The original pipeline was this. Repertoire TCRs were matched against a reference library of SARS-CoV-2-specific TCRs generated with the MIRA antigen-specificity platform. Breadth meant the fraction of unique TCRs that were SARS-CoV-2-associated, whereas depth meant the fraction of total T cells that were SARS-CoV-2-associated. Using the MIRA data, each spike-specific TCR was mapped to the spike region that the TCR reacts to and placed in a CD4 or CD8 class. Log10-transformed breadth and depth values were compared by one-way ANOVA with Sidak's multiple comparisons tests. Sourced from immuneACCESS, this table was stored by TCRdb with only in-frame sequences that have V and J called. A share of the clones is absent; for the studies checked, an unresolved V gene accounts for under half, and the remainder has no known explanation. V, J and clone size derive from that table, while D and trimming were established from the DNA sequence. The sample table shows around 150,000 clones, and nearly 95% are seen once. About 2.5% of the sample belongs to the ten largest clones.

This clone was picked up one time. No cognate antigen has been identified for it. Base qualities are not provided; no much larger clone lies one nucleotide away. General findings and caveats noted by the study authors: Because no day 14 peak-response samples were available, repertoires were characterized only after the peak T cell response. Most participants were white British and females outnumbered males, and the authors suggested that clonal diversity may have been underestimated. A significant rise in spike-specific TCR breadth and depth was observed after two AZD1222 doses relative to day 0 and relative to MenACWY recipients. CD4 TCRs associated with the vaccine covered the entire spike protein, and the dominant responses were in regions 160-218 and 743-854. Conclusions about previously exposed vaccinees were limited because only 5 or 6 AZD1222 recipients were SARS-CoV-2 seropositive at baseline. Nearly half of unique spike-specific TCRs reportedly recognized epitopes outside regions mutated in the B.1.351 and B.1.1.7 variants. In the small 56-69-year group, the increase in depth fell short of significance, most likely because of low power.

The germline V gene supplies CDR1 SGHNT and CDR2 YENEEA. The CDR3, from cysteine to phenylalanine, totals 13 residues. Just CDR3 DNA is preserved here, 39 bases in frame from base 1. V was cut back by 1 base and J by 6 bases, leaving a gap of 6 bases between them. The label giving this sample's time point can be read as: baseline before first vaccination. Samples from vaccinated people were obtained from the UK trials COV001 and COV002, which included a single-blind randomized controlled phase 2/3 trial of AZD1222 (ChAdOx1 nCoV-19) in healthy adults. Trial participant PBMC samples were collected at day 0 and day 28 after the second dose for TCRbeta chain sequencing.

The sequencing here drew on peripheral blood, taken on day 0 of AZD1222 vaccination. The receptor chain draws on TRBV11-3 and TRBJ2-2; the D gene is tentatively TRBD1 or TRBD2, each matching 5 bases. The sequence was obtained from an adult in good health. The CDR3: CASSLGGSGELFF. The sequenced DNA is TGTGCCAGCAGCTTAGGGGGGTCCGGGGAGCTGTTTTTT.